This T cell receptor beta chain was identified during a study of blood T cell repertoires in COVID-19. Study overall: COVID-19 samples, acute and convalescent, were from the United States, Italy and Spain.

The CDR3 extends over 15 amino acids. The germline V and J ends were trimmed by 3 bases and 3 bases, with 15 bases remaining between them. CDR1 is MNHEY and CDR2 is SMNVEV in the germline V gene (reference sequence). The table came from immunoSEQ multiplex PCR; TCRdb's copy has only in-frame clones and leaves some out. This table has 300,000 to 450,000 clones, approximately 86% appearing once. The sequencing input was peripheral blood. The V call is TRBV27, the J call TRBJ2-7, with D possibly being TRBD2 (7 bases). This clonotype was sampled from a human donor in a cohort sampled during active COVID-19. CDR3 bases: TGTGCCAGCAGTTTGGGGGGGGGCGCAAACTACGAGCAGTACTTC. Encoded protein: CASSLGGGANYEQYF.